The 2 T cell receptor beta chains below were found in one sample sequenced in a study of cytomegalovirus exposure and HLA in healthy donors. Amplification used 60 Vbeta primers and 13 Jbeta primers. Profiled with immunoSEQ multiplex PCR; TCRdb holds only in-frame clones, not every one. This repertoire shows approximately 120,000 clones, about 80% found once; its top ten account for more than 7%. Material: PBMCs. These receptors all come from a woman in her forties or fifties in good health and CMV-seropositive.

This clone turned up a few times. The rearrangement uses TRBV27 and TRBJ2-1, with TRBD2 identical over 9 bases. This CDR3 is 16 amino acids long. Germline CDR1 MNHEY, CDR2 SMNVEV (reference sequence). V lost 2 bases and J lost 7; bases outside the gene matches: 9. The CDR3 spells CASSLGLAGGQNEQFF. The CDR3 nucleotides are TGTGCCAGCAGTTTAGGGTTGGCGGGGGGGCAAAATGAGCAGTTCTTC.

This sequence joins TRBV5-1 and TRBJ2-1, with a tentative D call TRBD1 (5 bases). In germline, CDR1 is SGHRS, CDR2 YFSETQ. The CDR3 extends over 13 amino acids. Between the trimmed V and J ends, which lost 4 bases and 9 bases, there was a span of 14 bases. The CDR3 DNA follows: TGCGCCAGCAGCACGGACACTCGCCGTGAGCAGTTCTTC. Translated: CASSTDTRREQFF.